The clone carrying this T cell receptor beta chain was recorded a few times. Its matching antigen is unknown. This entry comes from a study of breast tumors, draining lymph nodes, adjacent tissues. Overall study findings and caveats: Most tumor T cells seemingly derive from lymph node, then expand in tumor. Tumor T cell lymph node origin was a supported hypothesis, not proven.

MiXCR was run by TCRdb on the multiplex PCR reads, yielding one entry per CDR3 protein. The data hold over 200,000 distinct CDR3 sequences, with approximately 29% observed a single time. CDR3 size: 14 residues. Germline V CDR1 and CDR2: SGHRS, YFSETQ. Trimming cost V 2 bases and J 8 bases, with 16 bases left between them. Samples came from axillary lymph nodes draining the breast cancer. This chain uses TRBV5-1 with TRBJ2-5; D uncertain. Sequencing used axillary lymph node tissue. This clonotype originated in a female donor with breast cancer. Some clones in this sample may be carry-over from other donors' samples. The CDR3 loop is CASSFQVASDTQYF. CDR3 sequence (DNA): TGCGCCAGCAGCTTCCAGGTGGCTTCGGACACCCAGTACTTC.